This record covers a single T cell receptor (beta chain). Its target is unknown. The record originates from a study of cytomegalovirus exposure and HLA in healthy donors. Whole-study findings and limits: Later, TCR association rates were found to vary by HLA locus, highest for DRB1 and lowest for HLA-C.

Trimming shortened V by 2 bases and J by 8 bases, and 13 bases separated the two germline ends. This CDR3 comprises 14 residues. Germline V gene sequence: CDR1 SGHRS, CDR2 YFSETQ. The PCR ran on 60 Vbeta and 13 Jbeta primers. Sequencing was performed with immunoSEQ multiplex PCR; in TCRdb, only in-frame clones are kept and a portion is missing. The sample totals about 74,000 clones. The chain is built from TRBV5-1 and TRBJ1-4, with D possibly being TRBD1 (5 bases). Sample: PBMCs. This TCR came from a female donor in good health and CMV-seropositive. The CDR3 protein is CASSFGTLGEKLFF. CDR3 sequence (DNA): TGCGCCAGCAGCTTCGGGACTCTCGGAGAAAAACTGTTTTTT.